These 19 T cell receptor beta chains share one sample of origin, sequenced in a study of blood T cell repertoires in COVID-19. Data came from immunoSEQ multiplex PCR; TCRdb stores just in-frame clones and leaves some out. The repertoire holds about 250,000 clones, with around 91% as singletons. The sequenced sample consisted of PBMCs or T cells enriched from blood (not recorded which). Receptor source: a woman aged 18-29 years who had recovered from COVID-19.

The gene calls are TRBV5-1 and TRBJ2-3; 8 bases match TRBD1. The length of the CDR3 is 13 residues. V was pared by 5 bases and J by 2 bases, with 1 base of the junction left unmatched. The germline CDR1 and CDR2 sequences are SGHRS and YFSETQ. The CDR3 here is CASRTGDTDTQYF. The CDR3 DNA follows: TGCGCCAGCAGGACAGGGGACACAGATACGCAGTATTTT.

This chain uses TRBV5-4 with TRBJ1-2; the D gene is possibly TRBD1 (6 bases). V was cut by 4 bases and J by 6 bases, with 13 bases left in between. CDR3 size: 13 residues. The germline gives CDR1 SGHNT, CDR2 YYREEE (reference sequence). The CDR3: CASSPQGLDGYTF. The CDR3, as DNA: TGTGCCAGCAGCCCACAGGGTTTGGATGGCTACACCTTC.

The chain links TRBV7-6 to TRBJ2-7; a weak D match, TRBD1 (5 bases). Per germline, CDR1 SGHVS and CDR2 FNYEAQ. This CDR3 contains 14 residues. The V end lost 8 bases, the J end lost 5 bases, and 19 bases lay between the germline ends. The CDR3 loop reads CASARLSQENEQYF. CDR3 in DNA: TGTGCCAGCGCGCGCCTATCACAGGAGAACGAGCAGTACTTC.

This clone appeared a single time. J is TRBJ2-3 and V is TRBV6-1; tentative D call: TRBD2 (6 bases). Germline V CDR1 and CDR2: MNHNS, SASEGT. The V end lost 2 bases, the J end lost 7 bases, and 13 bases lay between the germline ends. CDR3 length: 14 amino acids. DNA for the CDR3: TGTGCCAGCAGTGAACAAGTTGGGGGGTATACGCAGTATTTT. Amino acid sequence: CASSEQVGGYTQYF.

The chain carries TRBV28 and TRBJ1-2, with a possible D match to TRBD1 (6 bases). The V gene's germline CDR1 is MDHEN and CDR2 SYDVKM. Trimming left V 7 bases short and J 5 bases short, with 14 bases between. The CDR3 totals 13 residues. This CDR3 is CASTHRQGYGYTF. The CDR3 nucleotides are TGTGCCAGCACCCACCGCCAGGGGTATGGCTACACCTTC.

This clone has just one count. J is TRBJ1-2 and V is TRBV5-6; TRBD1 agrees at 8 bases. V was clipped by 4 bases and J by 5 bases; unmatched bases: 10. Germline CDR1 is SGHDT and CDR2 is YYEEEE. This CDR3 comprises 15 residues. The CDR3 sequence is CASSSRTGSRYGYTF. The CDR3 DNA is TGTGCCAGCAGCAGCCGGACAGGGTCCCGGTATGGCTACACCTTC.

The V gene is TRBV7-8, the J gene TRBJ2-4, with TRBD2 matching over 14 bases. Germline CDR1 reads SGHVS; CDR2 reads FQNEAQ. The CDR3 length is 18 residues. J gave up 7 bases and V 2 bases, and 10 bases lay outside the gene matches. DNA for the CDR3: TGTGCCAGCAGCTTATCCGGACTAGCGGGGGGCCGCTACAACATTCAGTACTTC. Protein: CASSLSGLAGGRYNIQYF.

V is TRBV4-2 and J is TRBJ2-1, with D perhaps TRBD2 (7 bases). With 1 base removed from V and 6 bases from J, the gap between germline ends came to 13 bases. The germline V gene encodes CDR1 LGHNA and CDR2 YNFKEQ. This CDR3 comprises 15 residues. CDR3 coding DNA: TGTGCCAGCAGCCAAGTCTGGGGGGGGCCCAATGAGCAGTTCTTC. It codes for CASSQVWGGPNEQFF.

This chain connects TRBV5-1 to TRBJ2-2; 9 bases map to TRBD1. Trimming cost V 4 bases and J 7 bases; bases outside gene matches: 11. The length of the CDR3 is 16 residues. Germline assignment: CDR1 SGHRS and CDR2 YFSETQ. CDR3 bases: TGCGCCAGCAGCGTCTCCGGGACAGGGCAGGTCGGGGAGCTGTTTTTT. Translating gives CASSVSGTGQVGELFF.

On this clone itself: Other nucleotide sequences from this sample produce the same CDR3. The chain is built from TRBV29-1 and TRBJ1-2; 7 bases are shared with TRBD1. The CDR3 covers 13 residues. The germline gives CDR1 SQVTM, CDR2 ANQGSEA. J gave up 7 bases and V 2 bases, and 7 bases lay outside the gene matches. CDR3 DNA sequence: TGCAGCGTTGAAAGGGGGCAGGGAGGTGGCTACACCTTC. It specifies CSVERGQGGGYTF.

This sequence joins TRBV28 and TRBJ2-7, with 8 positions matching TRBD2. Germline V CDR1 and CDR2: MDHEN, SYDVKM. The length of the CDR3 is 16 residues. The V segment lost 4 bases and the J segment 5 bases; nucleotides outside the gene matches: 13. CDR3 bases: TGTGCCAGCAGTTCTCCCTGGGGCGGGGGGCTCGACGAGCAGTACTTC. This translates into CASSSPWGGGLDEQYF.

This chain connects TRBV9 to TRBJ2-2; perhaps TRBD1 as D (6 bases). V lost 1 base and J lost 4, with 8 bases in between. Germline assignment: CDR1 SGDLS and CDR2 YYNGEE. This CDR3 comprises 14 residues. CDR3 sequence reads: CASSVQGSTGELFF. The DNA for the CDR3 is TGTGCCAGCAGCGTACAGGGGAGCACCGGGGAGCTGTTTTTT.

DNA of the CDR3: TGTGCTAGTGGGAGAGGGCGCCCAAATGAAAAACTGTTTTTT. Protein: CASGRGRPNEKLFF. This rearrangement joins TRBV12-5 to TRBJ1-4, with D unclear. Germline CDR1 LGHNT, CDR2 FRNRAP. V was clipped by 6 bases and J by 5 bases, with 13 bases between them. The CDR3 sequence is 14 residues long.

The V and J genes are TRBV9 and TRBJ2-1; 12 bases align to TRBD2. V gave up 0 bases and J gave up 12 bases; unmatched junction bases: 7. Germline V lookup: CDR1 SGDLS, CDR2 YYNGEE. The CDR3 covers 15 residues. DNA for the CDR3: TGTGCCAGCAGCGTAGCCCCTAGCGGGGGGGCCTGGCAGTTCTTC. Translating it yields CASSVAPSGGAWQFF.

V is TRBV5-6 and J is TRBJ1-6, with TRBD1 matching 9 bases. Trimming cost V 4 bases and J 7 bases; bases outside gene matches: 6. This CDR3 is built from 15 residues. The germline V gene has CDR1 SGHDT and CDR2 YYEEEE. CDR3 in DNA: TGTGCCAGCAGCGAACAGGACAGGGGAAATTCACCCCTCCACTTT. Its translation: CASSEQDRGNSPLHF.

The chain is built from TRBV18 and TRBJ1-5, with D maybe TRBD1 (5 bases). Germline CDR1 and CDR2: KGHSH and LQKENI. V was clipped by 4 bases and J by 7 bases, with 17 bases between them. The CDR3 length is 15 residues. The CDR3 DNA follows: TGTGCCAGCTCACAGGGACGGTTAGCGGGCCAGCCCCAGCATTTT. Its protein is CASSQGRLAGQPQHF.

J is TRBJ1-4 and V is TRBV11-2; the D gene is possibly TRBD1 (6 bases). V shed 6 bases and J shed 0 bases, with 11 bases lying between them. This CDR3 is built from 15 residues. CDR1 is SGHAT, CDR2 FQNNGV, per germline. The DNA for the CDR3 is TGTGCCAGCAGGAGTCGGACAGCAACTAATGAAAAACTGTTTTTT. Translated, it gives CASRSRTATNEKLFF.

This clone was recorded only once. This chain links TRBV11-2 with TRBJ1-1, with 7 bases that match TRBD1. The CDR3 runs 14 residues. Trimming at V came to 7 bases and at J to 5 bases, leaving 10 bases not matched to a gene. In germline, CDR1 is SGHAT, CDR2 FQNNGV. The CDR3 protein is CASTYDPRGTEAFF. CDR3 bases: TGTGCCAGCACCTACGATCCCAGGGGGACTGAAGCTTTCTTT.

The chain has TRBV11-2 and TRBJ1-1; tentatively, D is TRBD1 (6 bases). Trimming cost V 5 bases and J 1 base, with 17 bases left between them. The CDR3 is made up of 16 amino acids. The germline gives CDR1 SGHAT, CDR2 FQNNGV. CDR3 DNA sequence: TGTGCCAGCAGCCCCGACAGGTCCGGACCGAACACTGAAGCTTTCTTT. This codes for CASSPDRSGPNTEAFF.